This T cell receptor (beta chain) originates from a study of PD-1 blockade in classical Hodgkin lymphoma. There are 17 residues in the CDR3. Study results and limitations: The causes of the repertoire differences, possibly disease activity or prior therapy, remain undefined.

As regards this clone: Its antigen is not known.

All patients experienced relapse after autologous stem cell transplantation, and brentuximab vedotin exposure was variable. Repertoires were generated with immunoSEQ multiplex PCR, while TCRdb's copy carries only in-frame clones and drops some. In the table there are 65,000 to 95,000 clones, approximately 91% of which are singletons. The gene calls are TRBV21-1 and TRBJ2-1. TRBV21-1 is a pseudogene. The sequences come from peripheral blood mononuclear cells (PBMCs), collected at baseline. The clonotype originates from a human donor with classical Hodgkin lymphoma. Written as DNA, the CDR3 is TGTGCCAGCAGCAAAGATGTTACGGGCACGTCCTACAATGAGCAGTTCTTC. As protein: CASSKDVTGTSYNEQFF.